This T cell receptor (beta chain) comes out of a study of technical replicates of blood from several donors (dated 2017 in TCRdb). CDR1 is given as SGHDT and CDR2 as YYEEEE, both from the germline V gene. Inclusive of the bounding cysteine and phenylalanine, the CDR3 is 15 residues long. Of all the DNA, just the CDR3 is kept, 45 bases in frame from base 1. The germline V and J ends show losses of 3 bases and 2 bases respectively, and no gene match explains 4 bases of the junction. This clone was detected once. This clone's antigen is unknown. No much larger clonotype is one base removed from it; base qualities were not supplied. The library was prepared using the immunoSEQ multiplex PCR assay. Here the immuneACCESS table is served through TCRdb, limited to in-frame sequences with V and J called. Missing clones are a known gap in these copies; in checked studies unresolved V genes cover under half, and the rest lacks a known reason. Counted in this sample were about 15,000 clones; 82% of them appeared once. 10% of the sample comes from the top ten.

The sequenced sample was PBMCs. The TCR comes from a human donor in good health. Some clones in this sample may be carry-over from other donors' samples. Here the chain combines TRBV5-6 and TRBJ2-7; 11 of the junction bases match TRBD2. The nucleotide sequence is TGTGCCAGCAGCTGGGGACTAGCGGAGACCTACGAGCAGTACTTC. Translation gives CASSWGLAETYEQYF.